Sequencing of this T cell receptor beta chain was carried out in a study of blood T cell repertoires in COVID-19. Across the whole study: From the United States, Italy and Spain came samples of acute and convalescent COVID-19. T cells, B-cell-depleted T cells, or PBMCs provided the cDNA or gDNA that served as material.

Germline V CDR1 and CDR2: DFQATT, SNEGSKA (reference sequence). V dropped 3 bases and J dropped 3; count of bases not matched to a gene: 11. The CDR3 sequence is 15 residues long. Seattle's enrolled individuals joined amid active infection and were then monitored longitudinally. Per the authors' pipeline: Amplification from reference gene primers served as the basis for estimated nucleated cell counts. Sequencing was performed with immunoSEQ multiplex PCR; in TCRdb, only in-frame clones are kept and a portion is missing. That table furnishes V, J and clone size, whereas the DNA furnished D and trimming. The sample has approximately 230,000 clones, approximately 90% seen once; the top ten hold about 6.7%.

The receptor's source is a woman younger than 45 with COVID-19, enrolled during active disease. The J gene is TRBJ2-7, the V gene TRBV20-1; TRBD1 matches at 7 bases. The specimen sequenced was peripheral blood. This CDR3 reads CSASSGTVGHYEQYF. The CDR3 bases are TGCAGTGCTAGTTCGGGGACAGTGGGCCACTACGAGCAGTACTTC.